These T cell receptor beta chains were read from a single sample in a study of T cell responses to AZD1222 COVID-19 vaccine. TCRdb's table, derived via immunoSEQ multiplex PCR, lists solely in-frame clones and lacks some. Found here are 70,000 to 95,000 clones, around nine tenths of them singletons; the top ten hold less than 9%. The source was peripheral blood, collected 28 days after the second AZD1222 dose. The receptor set was obtained from an adult who received the AZD1222 COVID-19 vaccine. The CDR3 runs from the conserved cysteine through the conserved F or W.

>TRBV3-1/TRBV3-2|TRBJ2-1
CASSLGLAGVYEQFF
>TRBV10-3|TRBJ1-1
CAISDGQGGTGEAFF
>TRBV7-2|TRBJ1-4
CASSSTVYNEKLFF
>TRBV6-4|TRBJ1-2
CASSDQHGTGGFYGYTF
>TRBV27|TRBJ2-7
CASSRLAGDFEQYF
>TRBV4-2|TRBJ1-6
CASSRRGTGGPSPLHF
>TRBV7-9|TRBJ1-1
CASSFAEINTEAFF
>TRBV4-1|TRBJ1-4
CASSQEYGGLVEKLFF
>TRBV19|TRBJ2-2
CASSMGLAANTGELFF
>TRBV6-1|TRBJ1-5
CASSDLTRGRNQPQHF
>TRBV3-1/TRBV3-2|TRBJ1-1
CASSPPHGKATEAFF
>TRBV2|TRBJ2-7
CASTRKVAGTDYEQYF
>TRBV6-1|TRBJ1-1
CASSDRPGQRNTEAFF
>TRBV6-1|TRBJ1-3
CASSEDRGASGNTIYF
>TRBV27|TRBJ1-1
CASRITGGAEAFF
>TRBV21-1|TRBJ2-2
CASSSPRDRGTGELFF